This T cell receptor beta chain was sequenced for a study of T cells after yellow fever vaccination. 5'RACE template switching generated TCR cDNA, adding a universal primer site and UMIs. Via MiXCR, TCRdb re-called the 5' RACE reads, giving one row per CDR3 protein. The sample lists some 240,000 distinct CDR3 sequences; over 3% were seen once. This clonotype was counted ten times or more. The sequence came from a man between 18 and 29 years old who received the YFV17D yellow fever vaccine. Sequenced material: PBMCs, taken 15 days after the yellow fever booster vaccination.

In DNA, the CDR3 is TGTGCCAGCAGCCTGGAATACAGGGTAGGAAATGAGCAGTTCTTC. Translated, it gives CASSLEYRVGNEQFF. The genes are TRBV3-1 and TRBJ2-1, with D perhaps TRBD1 (6 bases). The CDR3 runs 15 residues. Trimming took off 4 bases at V and 7 bases at J, with 17 bases between the two ends. CDR1 and CDR2 from the germline V gene are LGHDT and YNNKEL (reference sequence).